This TCR beta chain came from a study of T cell repertoires in cytomegalovirus infection. TCRdb re-called the reads with MiXCR, one entry per CDR3 protein. The sample lists hundreds of thousands of distinct CDR3 sequences; around 30% were seen once. The length of the CDR3 is 17 residues. Germline CDR1 and CDR2: DFQATT and SNEGSKA (reference sequence). The V end lost 0 bases, the J end lost 0 bases, and 18 bases lay between the germline ends. On this clonotype itself: Its matching antigen is unknown.

This chain links TRBV20-1 with TRBJ2-7; D uncertain. This receptor was taken from a human donor in good health (CMV status not recorded). Some clones in this sample may be carry-over from other donors' samples. The input for sequencing was cultured PBMCs, taken from culture after CMV antigen stimulation. This CDR3 is CSARDLFVALSSYEQYF. Written as DNA, the CDR3 is TGCAGTGCTAGAGATCTCTTCGTAGCTCTTAGCTCCTACGAGCAGTACTTC.